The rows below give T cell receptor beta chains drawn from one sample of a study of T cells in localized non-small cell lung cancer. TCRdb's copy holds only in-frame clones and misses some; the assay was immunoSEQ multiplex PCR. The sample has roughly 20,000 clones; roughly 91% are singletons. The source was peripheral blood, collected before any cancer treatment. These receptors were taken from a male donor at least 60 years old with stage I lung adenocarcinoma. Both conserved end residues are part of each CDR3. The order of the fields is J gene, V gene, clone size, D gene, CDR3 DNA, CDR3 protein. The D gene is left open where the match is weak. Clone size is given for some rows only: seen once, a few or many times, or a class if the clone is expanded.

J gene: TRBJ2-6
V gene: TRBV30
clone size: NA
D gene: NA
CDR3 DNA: TGTGCCTGGGTCAGAGGCTCTGGGGCCAACGTCCTGACTTTC
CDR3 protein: CAWVRGSGANVLTF

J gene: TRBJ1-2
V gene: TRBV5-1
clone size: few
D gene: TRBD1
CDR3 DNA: TGCGCCAGCAGCCCGGGGACAGGGTCGCATGGCTACACCTTC
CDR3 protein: CASSPGTGSHGYTF

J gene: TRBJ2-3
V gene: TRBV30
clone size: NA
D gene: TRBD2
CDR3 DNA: TGTGCCTGGAGTTGGTGGGAGGGCCCGGATACGCAGTATTTT
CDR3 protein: CAWSWWEGPDTQYF

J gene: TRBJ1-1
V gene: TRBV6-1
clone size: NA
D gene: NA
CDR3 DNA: TGTGCCAGCAGTGTTACAGGCCTCCCGGGCGACACTGAAGCTTTCTTT
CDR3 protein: CASSVTGLPGDTEAFF

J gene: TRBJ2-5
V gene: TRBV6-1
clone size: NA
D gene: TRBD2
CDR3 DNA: TGTGCCAGCAGTGAATGGGGCGGGGGGCAAGAGACCCAGTACTTC
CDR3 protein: CASSEWGGGQETQYF

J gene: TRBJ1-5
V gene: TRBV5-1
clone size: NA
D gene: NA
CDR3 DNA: TGCGCCAGCAGCTTGGAGGGTGGGGGACAGCCCCAGCATTTT
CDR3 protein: CASSLEGGGQPQHF

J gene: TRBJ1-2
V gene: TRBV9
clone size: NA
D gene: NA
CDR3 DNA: TGTGCCAGCAGCGCCCAGGGTAGGAGAAACTATGGCTACACCTTC
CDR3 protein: CASSAQGRRNYGYTF

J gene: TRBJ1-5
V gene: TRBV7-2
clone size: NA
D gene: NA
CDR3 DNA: TGTGCCAGCAGCCCGGGGACATCCATTCGCAATCAGCCCCAGCATTTT
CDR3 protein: CASSPGTSIRNQPQHF

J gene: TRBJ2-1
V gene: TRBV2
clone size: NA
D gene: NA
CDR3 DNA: TGTGCCAGCAGTGGGCCTCCTAGTTTCGAGCAGTTCTTC
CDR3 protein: CASSGPPSFEQFF

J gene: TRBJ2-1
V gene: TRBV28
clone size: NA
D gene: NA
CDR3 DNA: TGTGCCAGCAGTCCATCGGGTAGCCCGGACAATGAGCAGTTCTTC
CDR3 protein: CASSPSGSPDNEQFF

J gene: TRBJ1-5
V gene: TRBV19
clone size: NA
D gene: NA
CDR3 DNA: TGTGCCAGTAGTATAGATCTGGGACGAATTAGCAATCAGCCCCAGCATTTT
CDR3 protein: CASSIDLGRISNQPQHF

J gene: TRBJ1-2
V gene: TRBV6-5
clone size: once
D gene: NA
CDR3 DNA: TGTGCCAGCAGTTACCTGGACTATGCGCACTATGGCTACACCTTC
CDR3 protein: CASSYLDYAHYGYTF

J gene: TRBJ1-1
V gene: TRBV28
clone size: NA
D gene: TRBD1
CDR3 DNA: TGTGCCAGCATATCAGGGGGTATAGCTTTCTTT
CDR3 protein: CASISGGIAFF

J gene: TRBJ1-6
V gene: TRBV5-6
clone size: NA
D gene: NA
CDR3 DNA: TGTGCCAGCAGCTCACAGGCTGATAATTCACCCCTCCACTTT
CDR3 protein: CASSSQADNSPLHF

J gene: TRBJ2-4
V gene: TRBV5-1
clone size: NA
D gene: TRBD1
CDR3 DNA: TGCGCCAGCAGCCGAAGAGACAGGGGGTACTTC
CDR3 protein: CASSRRDRGYF

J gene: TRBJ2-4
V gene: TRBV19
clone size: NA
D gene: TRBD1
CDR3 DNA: TGTGCCAGTAGCCAATCCGGGACAGGGTTTACAAACATTCAGTACTTC
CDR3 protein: CASSQSGTGFTNIQYF

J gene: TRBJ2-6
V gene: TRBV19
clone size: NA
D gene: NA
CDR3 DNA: TGTGCCAGTAGTATAGTGGGCAGGGAAAGCTCTGGGGCCAACGTCCTGACTTTC
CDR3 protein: CASSIVGRESSGANVLTF

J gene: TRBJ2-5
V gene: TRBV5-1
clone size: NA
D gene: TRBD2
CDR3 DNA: TGCGCCAGCAGCCCTACTGGACTAGCCGAACAAGAGACCCAGTACTTC
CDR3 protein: CASSPTGLAEQETQYF

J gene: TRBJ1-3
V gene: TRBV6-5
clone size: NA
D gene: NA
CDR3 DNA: TGTGCCAGCAGTTACTCGGCCAGCAGCTCTGGAAACACCATATATTTT
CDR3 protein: CASSYSASSSGNTIYF

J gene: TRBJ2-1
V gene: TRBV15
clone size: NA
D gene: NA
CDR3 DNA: TGTGCCACCAGCAGAGATATCGGGGTTTGGGACAATGAGCAGTTCTTC
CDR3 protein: CATSRDIGVWDNEQFF

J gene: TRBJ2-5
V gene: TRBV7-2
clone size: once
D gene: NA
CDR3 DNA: TGTGCCAGCAGCCCCGGACTTCAAGAGACCCAGTACTTC
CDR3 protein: CASSPGLQETQYF

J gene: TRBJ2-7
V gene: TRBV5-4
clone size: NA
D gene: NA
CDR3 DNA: TGTGCCAGCAGCTTGGGGGGTGGGGGTCCTAGCTACGAGCAGTACTTC
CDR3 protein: CASSLGGGGPSYEQYF

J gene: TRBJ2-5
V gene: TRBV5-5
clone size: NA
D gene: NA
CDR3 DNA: TGTGCCAGCAGCCGGGTGCAGGGACAAGAGACCCAGTACTTC
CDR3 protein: CASSRVQGQETQYF

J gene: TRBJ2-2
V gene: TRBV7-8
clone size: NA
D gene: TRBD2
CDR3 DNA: TGTGCCAGCAGCTCAACCCGCCTGGGACTAGCGGGAGGGAACACCGGGGAGCTGTTTTTT
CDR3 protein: CASSSTRLGLAGGNTGELFF

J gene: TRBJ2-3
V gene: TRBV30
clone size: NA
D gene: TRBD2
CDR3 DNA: TGTGCCTGGAGACCTCTAGCGGGGGTCACAGATACGCAGTATTTT
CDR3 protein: CAWRPLAGVTDTQYF